A single sample gave rise to the 5 T cell receptor beta chains below, sequenced in a study of blood T cell repertoires in COVID-19. Measured with immunoSEQ multiplex PCR; TCRdb has only the in-frame clones, and not every one. Among about 160,000 clones listed, around 90% were seen once. Sequenced sample: peripheral blood. These receptors originate from an older woman who had recovered from COVID-19.

The DNA for the CDR3 is TGTGCCAGCAGCTCCCTTTGGGGACTAGCGGGGGCCAACACCGGGGAGCTGTTTTTT. It translates to CASSSLWGLAGANTGELFF. This chain joins TRBV7-7 and TRBJ2-2, with 14 bases matching TRBD2. CDR1 is SSHAT and CDR2 is FNYEAQ in the germline V gene (reference sequence). The ends lost 4 bases at V and 2 bases at J; junction bases unmatched: 9. The CDR3 totals 19 residues.

The CDR3 bases are TGTGCCAGCAGCGCGTACGGTTACCAAGAGACCCAGTACTTC. It is translated as CASSAYGYQETQYF. The chain joins TRBV9 to TRBJ2-5; D remains unclear. The CDR3 totals 14 residues. Germline CDR1 is SGDLS and CDR2 is YYNGEE. V was pared by 3 bases and J by 0 bases, with 9 bases between.

V usage is TRBV19 and J usage is TRBJ2-7; perhaps TRBD2 as D (5 bases). Deletions cut 6 bases from V and 2 bases from J, with 11 bases between. Germline V gives CDR1 LNHDA, CDR2 SQIVND (reference sequence). There are 13 residues in the CDR3. In nucleotides, the CDR3 is TGTGCCAGTAGCCGGACTGTCGCCTACGAGCAGTACTTC. Protein sequence: CASSRTVAYEQYF.

V usage is TRBV6-5 and J usage is TRBJ2-5, with TRBD1 as a possible D gene (7 bases). Germline CDR1 is MNHEY and CDR2 is SVGAGI. The V and J ends lost 7 bases and 5 bases respectively, with 14 bases between them. This CDR3 is 13 amino acids long. The CDR3 DNA reads TGTGCCAGCACAGACAGGGAGGTTGAGACCCAGTACTTC. It translates to CASTDREVETQYF.

J is TRBJ2-3 and V is TRBV3-1 (or the pseudogene TRBV3-2), with D perhaps matching TRBD2 (6 bases). V lost 0 bases, J lost 2 bases, and 12 bases lay in between. The CDR3 contains 16 residues. CDR1 and CDR2 (germline): LGHDT, YNNKEL (reference sequence). For the CDR3, the DNA is TGTGCCAGCAGCCAAGAACTAGCTGTCCTCACAGATACGCAGTATTTT. Its translation is CASSQELAVLTDTQYF.